These 30 T cell receptor beta chains were all obtained from the same sample, sequenced in a study of T cells in Graves' hyperthyroidism and ophthalmopathy. TCR beta CDR3 region amplification was performed from RNA transcripts. Primed by the HTBI set, a first-round RT-PCR was run on the TCR CDR3. TCRdb reprocessed the multiplex PCR reads via MiXCR and lists one record per CDR3 protein. The sample consists of some 560,000 distinct CDR3 sequences, 15% to 19% of them appearing once. The sample comprised blood. The source is a woman in her 30s with Graves' hyperthyroidism.

The V gene is TRBV2, the J gene TRBJ2-5, with D possibly being TRBD1 or TRBD2 (5 bases each). V lost 7 bases and J 2 bases, leaving 14 bases between the germline ends. CDR1 is SNHLY, CDR2 FYNNEI, per germline. The CDR3 extends over 14 amino acids. CDR3 bases: TGTGCCAGCACCCCCGGGACCGTGCAAGAGACCCAGTACTTC. It yields the protein CASTPGTVQETQYF. Variable domain in full (rest from reference TRBV2 and TRBJ2-5): EPEVTQTPSHQVTQMGQEVILRCVPISNHLYFYWYRQILGQKVEFLVSFYNNEISEKSEIFDDQFSVERPDGSNFTLKIRSTKLEDSAMYFCASTPGTVQETQYFGPGTRLLVL.

The chain couples TRBV15 to TRBJ1-4; a possible D gene is TRBD1 (5 bases). Looked up from germline, CDR1 is LNHNV and CDR2 is YYDKDF (reference sequence). This CDR3 has 14 residues. Between the trimmed V and J ends, which lost 3 bases and 8 bases, there was a span of 13 bases. CDR3 in DNA: TGTGCCACCAGCAGCCCCGGGACGCTCGAAAAACTGTTTTTT. The encoded protein is CATSSPGTLEKLFF. The full variable domain, in which reference TRBV15 and TRBJ1-4 provide the parts outside the CDR3, is DAMVIQNPRYQVTQFGKPVTLSCSQTLNHNVMYWYQQKSSQAPKLLFHYYDKDFNNEADTPDNFQSRRPNTSFCFLDIRSPGLGDTAMYLCATSSPGTLEKLFFGSGTQLSVL.

A word on this clonotype: An end of the junction does not agree with germline; a read error may underlie this. The chain uses TRBV6-5 and TRBJ1-1; TRBD1 is a possible D gene (6 bases). CDR1 is MNHEY, CDR2 SVGAGI, per germline. This CDR3 is built from 16 residues. The CDR3 loop reads CASGYGGGPMNTEAFF. The CDR3 DNA is TGTGCCAGCGGTTATGGTGGGGGGCCGATGAACACTGAAGCTTTCTTT.

At least ten counts were recorded for this clonotype. This chain links TRBV6-1 with TRBJ1-4, with unresolved D. The V and J ends lost 6 bases and 11 bases respectively, with 19 bases between them. The CDR3 consists of 14 residues. Germline loops: CDR1 MNHNS, CDR2 SASEGT. CDR3 amino acids: CASRSLTSSAKLFF. The CDR3 bases are TGTGCCAGCAGGAGCTTGACCTCGAGCGCCAAACTGTTTTTT.

At least ten counts were recorded for this clonotype. J is TRBJ1-2 and V is TRBV19; the D gene is possibly TRBD1 (6 bases). The CDR3 has 14 amino acids. The V gene's germline CDR1 is LNHDA and CDR2 SQIVND (reference sequence). V gave up 6 bases and J gave up 6 bases, with 17 bases separating them. Written as DNA, the CDR3 is TGTGCCAGTAGCTCCGGACAGTGGAGTGATGGCTACACCTTC. Encoded protein: CASSSGQWSDGYTF.

This clonotype was counted at least ten times. The chain has TRBV27 and TRBJ2-7; perhaps D is TRBD1 or TRBD2 (5 bases each). The V gene's germline CDR1 is MNHEY and CDR2 SMNVEV (reference sequence). This CDR3 region has 16 residues. V was clipped by 4 bases and J by 2 bases, with 18 bases between them. CDR3 sequence reads: CASSSYTRDGAYEQYF. Written as DNA, the CDR3 is TGTGCCAGCAGTTCCTATACAAGGGACGGAGCCTACGAGCAGTACTTC.

This clonotype was picked up many times. The V call is TRBV20-1, the J call TRBJ2-1; 10 positions agree with TRBD2. The V gene's germline CDR1 is DFQATT and CDR2 SNEGSKA (reference sequence). The CDR3 length is 17 residues. V was clipped by 3 bases and J by 5 bases; unmatched bases: 13. The CDR3 DNA is TGCAGTGCTAGCCGGGAGGGCGGGCTAGCGGGAGACAATGAGCAGTTCTTC. Translating it yields CSASREGGLAGDNEQFF.

J is TRBJ2-5 and V is TRBV6-1; 11 bases align to TRBD2. Germline assignment: CDR1 MNHNS and CDR2 SASEGT. The junction had 5 bases not matched to a gene; V was cut back by 8 bases and J by 3 bases. This CDR3 is built from 14 residues. CDR3 sequence reads: CASEGGLAEETQYF. CDR3 DNA: TGTGCCAGCGAAGGGGGACTAGCGGAAGAGACCCAGTACTTC.

This clonotype was observed a few times. J is TRBJ1-2 and V is TRBV9; 11 nucleotides agree with TRBD1. CDR3 length: 15 amino acids. Losses at the gene ends were 0 bases for V and 7 bases for J; bases not matched to a gene: 5. CDR1 is SGDLS, CDR2 YYNGEE, per germline. CDR3 amino acids: CASSVGWTGGGGYTF. CDR3 nucleotides: TGTGCCAGCAGCGTAGGTTGGACAGGGGGCGGTGGCTACACCTTC.

This chain links TRBV29-1 with TRBJ2-2; 10 bases are a match to TRBD2. The CDR3 extends over 17 amino acids. The V gene's germline CDR1 is SQVTM and CDR2 ANQGSEA. V lost 6 bases, J lost 4 bases, and 14 bases stayed unmatched. CDR3 sequence: CSVSSGRGFEVTGELFF. CDR3 DNA sequence: TGCAGCGTCTCAAGCGGGAGGGGGTTCGAGGTCACCGGGGAGCTGTTTTTT.

This clonotype showed up many times. The chain employs TRBV27 and TRBJ2-7, with D possibly TRBD2 on 5 matching bases. CDR3 length: 14 residues. Germline-derived CDR1 and CDR2 are MNHEY and SMNVEV (reference sequence). V dropped 3 bases and J dropped 3 bases, with 12 bases sitting between them. In DNA form, the CDR3 reads TGTGCCAGCAGTTTGGGTCGAGGGTACTACGAGCAGTACTTC. It specifies CASSLGRGYYEQYF.

In this sample, this clonotype turned up a few times. The chain is built from TRBV27 and TRBJ2-3; D unresolved. CDR1 is MNHEY and CDR2 is SMNVEV in the germline V gene (reference sequence). V was clipped by 6 bases and J by 0 bases, with 13 bases between them. This CDR3 has 15 amino acids. The CDR3: CASRILASSTDTQYF. The CDR3 coding sequence is TGTGCCAGCAGAATATTGGCGAGCAGCACAGATACGCAGTATTTT.

This clonotype was picked up many times. This chain connects TRBV28 to TRBJ2-5; tentative D call: TRBD2 (5 bases). Trimming removed 2 bases at V and 1 base at J, with 8 bases between. Germline assignment: CDR1 MDHEN and CDR2 SYDVKM. The CDR3 consists of 14 residues. The CDR3 here is CASSLGEIQETQYF. As DNA, the CDR3 is TGTGCCAGCAGTTTAGGGGAGATCCAAGAGACCCAGTACTTC.

This clonotype has a handful of counts. The rearrangement links TRBV7-9 to TRBJ1-6; the D gene is possibly TRBD1 (5 bases). This CDR3 comprises 14 residues. CDR1 SEHNR and CDR2 FQNEAQ come from the germline V gene (reference sequence). Between the trimmed V and J ends, which lost 5 bases and 10 bases, there was a span of 15 bases. The CDR3 bases are TGTGCCAGCAGCATAAGGGGTGAGGCCTCACCCCTCCACTTT. It translates to CASSIRGEASPLHF.

This clonotype was counted a few times. The rearrangement uses TRBV4-1 and TRBJ2-7; D is unresolved. CDR1 MGHRA and CDR2 YSYEKL come from the germline V gene. The CDR3 has 15 residues. V was trimmed by 1 base and J by 2 bases, leaving 12 bases between them. Written as DNA, the CDR3 is TGCGCCAGCAGCCAAGTTCCTTACGCTACCTACGAGCAGTACTTC. It is translated as CASSQVPYATYEQYF.

Concerning this clonotype itself: In this CDR3 the conserved last residue, phenylalanine or tryptophan, is missing, so a read error is likely. In nucleotides, the CDR3 is TGTGCCAGCAGAACATGGACTAGCGGTGACAATGAGCAGTTCCTC. Its translation is CASRTWTSGDNEQFL. The rearrangement uses TRBV6-2 or TRBV6-3 and TRBJ2-1; 10 nucleotides align to TRBD2. The junction had 7 bases not matched to a gene; V was cut back by 6 bases and J by 5 bases. This CDR3 has 15 residues. In germline, CDR1 is MNHEY, CDR2 SVGEGT.

In its sample, this clonotype was seen many times. The chain joins TRBV2 to TRBJ2-3; 14 positions agree with TRBD2. CDR3 size: 18 residues. Germline V gives CDR1 SNHLY, CDR2 FYNNEI. V lost 6 bases to trimming and J lost 0 bases; unmatched junction nucleotides: 8. CDR3 DNA sequence: TGTGCCAGCAGCGAGAAAGGACTAGCGGGAGGCAGCACAGATACGCAGTATTTT. It codes for CASSEKGLAGGSTDTQYF.

This clonotype was counted many times. The V and J genes are TRBV18 and TRBJ2-3; 14 bases are shared with TRBD2. The V gene's germline CDR1 is KGHSH and CDR2 LQKENI. The junction had 0 bases not matched to a gene; V was cut back by 0 bases and J by 4 bases. The CDR3 is 16 residues long. The CDR3 DNA reads as TGTGCCAGCTCACCACCGGGACTAGCGGGAGCAGATACGCAGTATTTT. It specifies CASSPPGLAGADTQYF.

This clonotype was observed a handful of times. The gene calls are TRBV15 and TRBJ2-1; 11 nucleotides align to TRBD2. CDR1 is LNHNV, CDR2 YYDKDF, per germline (reference sequence). CDR3 size: 17 residues. Germline trimming cut 1 base from V and 5 bases from J; bases unmatched to any gene: 7. In DNA, the CDR3 is TGTGCCACCAGCAGAGCTCAGTCGACTAGCGGGAACAATGAGCAGTTCTTC. Protein sequence: CATSRAQSTSGNNEQFF.

This clonotype has just a few counts. The chain has TRBV10-2 and TRBJ2-4, with D tentatively TRBD2 (5 bases). Germline CDR1 and CDR2: WSHSY and SAAADI. V was shortened by 7 bases and J by 9 bases, with 22 bases between the two germline ends. The CDR3 consists of 15 residues. CDR3 DNA: TGCGCCAGCACCGAGGGTATGCCCGCGATTGCCATTCAGTACTTC. It is translated as CASTEGMPAIAIQYF.

In the case of this clonotype: Possible read error: a much larger clone is one base away. The rearrangement links TRBV3-1 to TRBJ1-5, with D uncertain. The CDR3 has 15 residues. Germline loops: CDR1 LGHDT, CDR2 YNNKEL (reference sequence). Written as DNA, the CDR3 is TGTGCCAACAGCCAAGATAGTGCGGGATATCAGCCCCAGCATTTT. Translating gives CANSQDSAGYQPQHF.

This clonotype was seen repeatedly, ten times or more. The V and J genes are TRBV27 and TRBJ2-7, with TRBD1 matching over 9 bases. After removal of 2 bases from V and 2 bases from J, the junction contained 10 bases not matched to a gene. The CDR3 sequence is 17 residues long. Germline V gene lookup returns CDR1 MNHEY and CDR2 SMNVEV (reference sequence). Here the CDR3 DNA reads TGTGCCAGCAGTTTACAGACCCCGGGACAGGGCCCCTACGAGCAGTACTTC. Translated, it gives CASSLQTPGQGPYEQYF.

This clonotype was counted a few times. The V call is TRBV7-9, the J call TRBJ1-1; 11 nucleotides match TRBD1. J lost 7 bases, V lost 5 bases, and 9 bases had no gene match. Germline V gene lookup returns CDR1 SEHNR and CDR2 FQNEAQ (reference sequence). The CDR3 is made up of 15 amino acids. DNA for the CDR3: TGTGCCAGCAGCCTGGGACAGGGGGTCGAGATTGAAGCTTTCTTT. Its protein product is CASSLGQGVEIEAFF. The whole variable domain, filled in from reference TRBV7-9 and TRBJ1-1, reads DTGVSQNPRHKITKRGQNVTFRCDPISEHNRLYWYRQTLGQGPEFLTYFQNEAQLEKSRLLSDRFSAERPKGSFSTLEIQRTEQGDSAMYLCASSLGQGVEIEAFFGQGTRLTVV.

This clonotype has more than one count but fewer than ten. This chain connects TRBV6-1 to TRBJ1-5, with TRBD1 matching 7 bases. Germline V lookup: CDR1 MNHNS, CDR2 SASEGT. This CDR3 spans 15 amino acids. With V trimmed by 5 bases and J by 1 base, 5 bases remained unmatched. DNA for the CDR3: TGTGCCAGCAGTTCCTTCAGGGGGAGCAATCAGCCCCAGCATTTT. Protein product: CASSSFRGSNQPQHF.

This chain links TRBV20-1 with TRBJ2-1, with 11 bases identical to TRBD1. The germline V gene has CDR1 DFQATT and CDR2 SNEGSKA (reference sequence). The junction had 3 bases not matched to a gene; V was cut back by 5 bases and J by 3 bases. The CDR3 sequence is 14 residues long. The CDR3 spells CSAHGTGGYNEQFF. For the CDR3, the DNA is TGCAGTGCTCACGGGACAGGGGGCTACAATGAGCAGTTCTTC.

This clonotype was recorded many times. This chain joins TRBV28 and TRBJ1-5; D is perhaps TRBD1 (6 bases). This CDR3 is 15 amino acids long. Germline V gene sequence: CDR1 MDHEN, CDR2 SYDVKM. V was clipped by 7 bases and J by 5 bases, with 18 bases between them. The CDR3 reads CASIGQIRGDQPQHF. CDR3 coding DNA: TGTGCCAGCATCGGCCAAATCAGGGGTGATCAGCCCCAGCATTTT.

This clonotype was observed a handful of times. The V gene is TRBV6-6, the J gene TRBJ2-4, with D hard to call. This CDR3 is 18 amino acids long. Between the trimmed V and J ends, which lost 0 bases and 0 bases, there was a span of 15 bases. CDR1 and CDR2 (germline): MNHNY, SVGAGI (reference sequence). The CDR3 DNA reads as TGTGCCAGCAGTTACTCGCCCGAGCCGGCTTTAGCCAAAAACATTCAGTACTTC. The encoded protein is CASSYSPEPALAKNIQYF.

In its sample, this clonotype was seen many times. V and J are TRBV6-1 and TRBJ1-2, with D maybe TRBD1 (6 bases). Looked up from germline, CDR1 is MNHNS and CDR2 is SASEGT. V lost 7 bases and J lost 4, with 13 bases in between. The CDR3 has 13 amino acids. The CDR3 DNA reads as TGTGCCAGCACTCACGACAGGACCTATGGCTACACCTTC. This sequence encodes CASTHDRTYGYTF.

This clonotype was counted many times. The chain links TRBV28 to TRBJ2-5; D is unresolved. CDR3 length: 14 residues. Germline CDR1 MDHEN, CDR2 SYDVKM. V was pared by 2 bases and J by 2 bases, with 9 bases between. CDR3 loop: CASSLKTFQETQYF. The DNA for the CDR3 is TGTGCCAGCAGTTTAAAGACCTTTCAAGAGACCCAGTACTTC.

The chain couples TRBV6-2 or TRBV6-3 to TRBJ1-1; no clear D. The germline V gene has CDR1 MNHEY and CDR2 SVGEGT. V gave up 5 bases and J gave up 4 bases, with 14 bases separating them. This CDR3 has 14 residues. As DNA, the CDR3 is TGTGCCAGCAGTCCCACCCGAGTAGGCACTGAAGCTTTCTTT. Amino acid sequence: CASSPTRVGTEAFF.